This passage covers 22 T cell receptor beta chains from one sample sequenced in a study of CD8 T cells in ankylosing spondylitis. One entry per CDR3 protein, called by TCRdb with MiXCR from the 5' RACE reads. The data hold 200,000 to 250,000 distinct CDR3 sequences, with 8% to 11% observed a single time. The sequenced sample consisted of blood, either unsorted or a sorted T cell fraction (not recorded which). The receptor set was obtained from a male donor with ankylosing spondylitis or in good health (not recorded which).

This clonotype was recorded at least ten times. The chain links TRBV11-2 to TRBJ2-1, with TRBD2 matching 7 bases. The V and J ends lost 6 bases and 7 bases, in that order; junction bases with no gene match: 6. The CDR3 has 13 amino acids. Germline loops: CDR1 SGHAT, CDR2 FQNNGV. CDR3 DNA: TGTGCCAGCAGGCCGGGACTACTTAATGAGCAGTTCTTC. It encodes CASRPGLLNEQFF.

DNA for the CDR3: TGTGCCAGTAGTATGGGTATGGGGGGAAACCAAGAGACCCAGTACTTC. Its protein product is CASSMGMGGNQETQYF. This chain joins TRBV19 and TRBJ2-5; the D gene is possibly TRBD2 (6 bases). From germline, CDR1 is LNHDA and CDR2 SQIVND (reference sequence). Trimming shortened V by 3 bases and J by 0 bases, and 14 bases separated the two germline ends. The CDR3 loop spans 16 amino acids.

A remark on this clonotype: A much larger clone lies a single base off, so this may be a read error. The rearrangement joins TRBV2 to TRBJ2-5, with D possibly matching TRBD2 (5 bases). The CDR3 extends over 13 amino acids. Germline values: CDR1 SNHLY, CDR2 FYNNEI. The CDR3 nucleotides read TGTACCAGCGGACGGACTGAACAAGAGACCCAGTACTTC. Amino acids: CTSGRTEQETQYF.

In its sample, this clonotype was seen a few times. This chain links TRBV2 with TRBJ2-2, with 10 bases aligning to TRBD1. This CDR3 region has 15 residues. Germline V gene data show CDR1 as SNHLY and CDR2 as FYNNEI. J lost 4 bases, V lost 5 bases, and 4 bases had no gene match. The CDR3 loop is CASSKTGGSTGELFF. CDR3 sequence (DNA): TGTGCCAGCAGTAAGACAGGGGGCAGCACCGGGGAGCTGTTTTTT.

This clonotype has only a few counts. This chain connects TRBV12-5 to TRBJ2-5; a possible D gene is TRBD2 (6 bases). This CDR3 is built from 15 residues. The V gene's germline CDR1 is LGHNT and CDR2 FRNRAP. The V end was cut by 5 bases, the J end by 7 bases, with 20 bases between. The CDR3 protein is CASGPSAPLEGTQYF. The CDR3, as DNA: TGTGCTAGTGGTCCTTCTGCCCCGCTGGAGGGGACCCAGTACTTC.

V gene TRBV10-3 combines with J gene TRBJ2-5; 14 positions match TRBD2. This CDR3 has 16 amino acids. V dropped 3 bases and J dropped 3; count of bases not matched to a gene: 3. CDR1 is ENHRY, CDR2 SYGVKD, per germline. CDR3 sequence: CAISDPGLAGEETQYF. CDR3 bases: TGTGCCATCAGTGACCCGGGACTAGCGGGGGAAGAGACCCAGTACTTC.

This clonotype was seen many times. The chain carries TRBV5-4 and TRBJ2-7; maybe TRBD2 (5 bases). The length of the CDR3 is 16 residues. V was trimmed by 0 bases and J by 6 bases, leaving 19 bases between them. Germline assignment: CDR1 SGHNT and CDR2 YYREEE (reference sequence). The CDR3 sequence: CASSLGLPLPGSEQYF. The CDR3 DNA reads TGTGCCAGCAGCTTGGGGCTTCCTCTCCCGGGATCCGAGCAGTACTTC.

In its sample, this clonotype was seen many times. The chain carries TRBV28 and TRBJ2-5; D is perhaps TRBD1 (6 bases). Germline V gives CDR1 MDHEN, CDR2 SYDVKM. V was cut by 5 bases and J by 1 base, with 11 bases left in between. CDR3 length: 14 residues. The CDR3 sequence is CASSVQGPQETQYF. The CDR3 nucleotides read TGTGCCAGCAGTGTACAGGGCCCCCAAGAGACCCAGTACTTC. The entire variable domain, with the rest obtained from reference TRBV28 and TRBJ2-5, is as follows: DVKVTQSSRYLVKRTGEKVFLECVQDMDHENMFWYRQDPGLGLRLIYFSYDVKMKEKGDIPEGYSVSREKKERFSLILESASTNQTSMYLCASSVQGPQETQYFGPGTRLLVL.

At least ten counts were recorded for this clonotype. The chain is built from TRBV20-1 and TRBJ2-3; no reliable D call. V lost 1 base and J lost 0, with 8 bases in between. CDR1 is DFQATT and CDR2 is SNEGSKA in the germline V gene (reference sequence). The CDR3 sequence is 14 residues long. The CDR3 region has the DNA TGCAGTGCTAGAGGGGTAACTAGCACAGATACGCAGTATTTT. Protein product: CSARGVTSTDTQYF.

The DNA for the CDR3 is TGTGCCAGCAGTACGGGGCTAGCGGGGTACAATGAGCAGTTCTTC. This sequence encodes CASSTGLAGYNEQFF. The chain is built from TRBV12-3 or TRBV12-4 and TRBJ2-1; 9 bases match TRBD2. This CDR3 is built from 15 residues. Trimming took 5 bases from V and 4 from J; bases not matched to a gene: 6.

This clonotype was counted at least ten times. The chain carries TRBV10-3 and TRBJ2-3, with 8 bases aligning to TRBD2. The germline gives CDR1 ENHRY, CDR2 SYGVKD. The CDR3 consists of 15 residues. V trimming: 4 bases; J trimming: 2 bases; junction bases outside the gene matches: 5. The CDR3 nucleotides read TGTGCCATCAGTGTCTCGCGGGGGGACACAGATACGCAGTATTTT. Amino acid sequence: CAISVSRGDTDTQYF.

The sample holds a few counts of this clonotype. As DNA, the CDR3 is TGTGCCATGGGCCCCGGGGTGTCCTACAATGAGCAGTTCTTC. It codes for CAMGPGVSYNEQFF. V usage is TRBV5-5 and J usage is TRBJ2-1, with D perhaps matching TRBD2 (5 bases). Trimming removed 9 bases from V and 1 base from J, with 14 bases in between. The CDR3 loop spans 14 amino acids. Per the germline V gene, CDR1 is SGHKS and CDR2 is YYEKEE (reference sequence).

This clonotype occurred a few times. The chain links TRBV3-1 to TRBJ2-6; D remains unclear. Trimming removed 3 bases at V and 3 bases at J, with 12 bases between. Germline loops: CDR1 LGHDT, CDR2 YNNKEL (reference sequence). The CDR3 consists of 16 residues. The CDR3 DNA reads TGTGCCAGCAGCCATACGGCAATGGGTGGGGCCAACGTCCTGACTTTC. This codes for CASSHTAMGGANVLTF.

This CDR3 reads CASSPVLPPAQHF. CDR3 nucleotides: TGTGCCAGCAGCCCCGTGCTTCCCCCGGCCCAGCATTTT. The rearrangement uses TRBV6-1 and TRBJ1-5; D is undetermined. V lost 6 bases to trimming and J lost 11 bases, with 17 bases between them. The CDR3 has 13 amino acids. CDR1 MNHNS and CDR2 SASEGT come from the germline V gene.

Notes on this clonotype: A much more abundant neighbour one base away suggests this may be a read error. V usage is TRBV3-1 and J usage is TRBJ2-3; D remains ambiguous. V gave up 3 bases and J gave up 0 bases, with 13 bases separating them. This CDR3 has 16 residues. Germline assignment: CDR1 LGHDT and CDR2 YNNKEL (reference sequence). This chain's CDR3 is CASSQVTDSSTDTQYF. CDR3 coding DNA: TGTGCCAGCAGCCAGGTGACTGACTCTAGCACAGATACGCAGTATTTT.

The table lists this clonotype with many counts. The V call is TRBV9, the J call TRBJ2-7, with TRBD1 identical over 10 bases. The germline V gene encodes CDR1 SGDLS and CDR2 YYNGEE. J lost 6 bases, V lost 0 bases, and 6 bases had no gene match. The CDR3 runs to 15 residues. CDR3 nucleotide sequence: TGTGCCAGCAGCGTAGGTCGGGACAGGGGTAGCGAGCAGTACTTC. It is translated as CASSVGRDRGSEQYF. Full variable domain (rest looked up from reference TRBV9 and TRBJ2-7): DSGVTQTPKHLITATGQRVTLRCSPRSGDLSVYWYQQSLDQGLQFLIQYYNGEERAKGNILERFSAQQFPDLHSELNLSSLELGDSALYFCASSVGRDRGSEQYFGPGTRLTVT.

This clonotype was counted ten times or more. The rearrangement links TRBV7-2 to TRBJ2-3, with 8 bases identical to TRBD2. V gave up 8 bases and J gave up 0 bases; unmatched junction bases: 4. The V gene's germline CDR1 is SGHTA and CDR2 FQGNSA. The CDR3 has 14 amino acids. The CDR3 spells CASRRGGSTDTQYF. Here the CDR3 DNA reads TGTGCCAGCCGCCGGGGGGGTAGCACAGATACGCAGTATTTT.

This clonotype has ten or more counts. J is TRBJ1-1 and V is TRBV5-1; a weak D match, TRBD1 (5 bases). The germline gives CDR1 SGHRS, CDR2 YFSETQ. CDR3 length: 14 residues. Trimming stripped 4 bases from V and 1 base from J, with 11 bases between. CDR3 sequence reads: CASSRDGPNTEAFF. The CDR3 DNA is TGCGCCAGCAGCAGGGACGGCCCGAACACTGAAGCTTTCTTT.

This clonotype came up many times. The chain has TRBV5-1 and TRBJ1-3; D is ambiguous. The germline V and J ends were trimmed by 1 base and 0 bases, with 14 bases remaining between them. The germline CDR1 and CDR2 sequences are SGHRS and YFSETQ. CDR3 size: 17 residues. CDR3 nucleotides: TGCGCCAGCAGCTTGAGGCCAGGCGGGTCCTCTGGAAACACCATATATTTT. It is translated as CASSLRPGGSSGNTIYF.

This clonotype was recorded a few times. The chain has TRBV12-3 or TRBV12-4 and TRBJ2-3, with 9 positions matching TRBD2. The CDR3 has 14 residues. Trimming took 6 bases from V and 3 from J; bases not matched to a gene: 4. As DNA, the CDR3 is TGTGCCAGCAGCAAGGGACTAGCTACAGATACGCAGTATTTT. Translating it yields CASSKGLATDTQYF.

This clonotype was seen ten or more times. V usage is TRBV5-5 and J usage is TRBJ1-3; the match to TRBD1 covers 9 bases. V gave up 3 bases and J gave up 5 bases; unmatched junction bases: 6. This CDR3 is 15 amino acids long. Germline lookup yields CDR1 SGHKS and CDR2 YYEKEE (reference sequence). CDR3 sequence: CASSSGTGSRNTIYF. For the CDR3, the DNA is TGTGCCAGCAGCTCCGGGACAGGGAGCAGAAACACCATATATTTT.

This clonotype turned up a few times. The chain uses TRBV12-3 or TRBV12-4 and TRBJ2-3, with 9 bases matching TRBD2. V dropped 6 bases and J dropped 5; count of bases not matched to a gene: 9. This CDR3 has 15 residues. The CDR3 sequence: CASSQRGGAEDTQYF. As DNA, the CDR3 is TGTGCCAGCAGCCAACGCGGGGGGGCGGAAGATACGCAGTATTTT.